This T cell receptor (beta chain) was sequenced in a study of technical replicates of blood from several donors. Assay: immunoSEQ multiplex PCR; the TCRdb copy retains only in-frame clones and omits some. Here the sample spans roughly 79,000 clones, 91% being singletons. V was cut by 8 bases and J by 1 base, with 18 bases left in between. The CDR3 loop spans 15 amino acids. The germline CDR1 and CDR2 sequences are MNHNS and SASEGT. This rearrangement joins TRBV6-1 to TRBJ2-7, with D possibly TRBD1 on 6 matching bases. The clonotype comes from a human donor in good health. Some clones in this sample may be carry-over from other donors' samples. Sequencing was done on a sample of T cells isolated from PBMCs. Here the CDR3 DNA reads TGTGCCAGCCAGAACAGGGATGGAGGTTCCTACGAGCAGTACTTC. Translating it yields CASQNRDGGSYEQYF.